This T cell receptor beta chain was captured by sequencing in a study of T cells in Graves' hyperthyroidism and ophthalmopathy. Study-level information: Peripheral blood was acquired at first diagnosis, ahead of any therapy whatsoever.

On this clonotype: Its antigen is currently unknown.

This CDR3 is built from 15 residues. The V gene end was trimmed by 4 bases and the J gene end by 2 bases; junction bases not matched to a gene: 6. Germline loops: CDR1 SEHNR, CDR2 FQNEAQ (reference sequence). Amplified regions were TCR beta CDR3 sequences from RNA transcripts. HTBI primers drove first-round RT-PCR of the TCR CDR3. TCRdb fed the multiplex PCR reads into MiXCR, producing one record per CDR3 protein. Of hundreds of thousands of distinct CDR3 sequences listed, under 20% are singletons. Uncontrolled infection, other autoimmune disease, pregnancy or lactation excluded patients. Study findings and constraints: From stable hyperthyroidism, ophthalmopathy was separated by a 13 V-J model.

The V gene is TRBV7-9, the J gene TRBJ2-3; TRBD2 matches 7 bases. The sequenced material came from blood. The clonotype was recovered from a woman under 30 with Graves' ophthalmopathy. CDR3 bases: TGTGCCAGCAGCTGGTATCTAGCGGTCACAGATACGCAGTATTTT. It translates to CASSWYLAVTDTQYF.